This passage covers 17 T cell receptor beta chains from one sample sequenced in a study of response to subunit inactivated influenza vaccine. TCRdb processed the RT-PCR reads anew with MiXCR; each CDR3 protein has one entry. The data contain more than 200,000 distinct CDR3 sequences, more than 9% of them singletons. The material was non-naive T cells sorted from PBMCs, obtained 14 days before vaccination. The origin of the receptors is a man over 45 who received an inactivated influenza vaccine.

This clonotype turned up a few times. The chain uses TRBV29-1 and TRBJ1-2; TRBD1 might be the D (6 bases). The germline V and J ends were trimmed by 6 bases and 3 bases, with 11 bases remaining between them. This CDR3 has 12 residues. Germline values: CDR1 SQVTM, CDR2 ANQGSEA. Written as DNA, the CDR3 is TGCAGCGTACCACAGGGATACTATGGCTACACCTTC. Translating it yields CSVPQGYYGYTF.

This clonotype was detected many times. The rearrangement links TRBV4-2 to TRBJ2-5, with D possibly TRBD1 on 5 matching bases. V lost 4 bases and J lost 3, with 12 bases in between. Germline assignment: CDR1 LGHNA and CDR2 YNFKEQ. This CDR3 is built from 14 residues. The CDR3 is CASSRRTDKETQYF. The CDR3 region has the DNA TGTGCCAGCAGCCGTCGAACGGACAAAGAGACCCAGTACTTC.

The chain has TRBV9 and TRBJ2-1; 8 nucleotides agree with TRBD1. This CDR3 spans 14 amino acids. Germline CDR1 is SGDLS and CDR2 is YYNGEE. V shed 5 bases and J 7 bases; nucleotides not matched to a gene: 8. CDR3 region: CASSAGGASNEQFF. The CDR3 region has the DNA TGTGCCAGCAGTGCAGGGGGCGCGAGTAATGAGCAGTTCTTC.

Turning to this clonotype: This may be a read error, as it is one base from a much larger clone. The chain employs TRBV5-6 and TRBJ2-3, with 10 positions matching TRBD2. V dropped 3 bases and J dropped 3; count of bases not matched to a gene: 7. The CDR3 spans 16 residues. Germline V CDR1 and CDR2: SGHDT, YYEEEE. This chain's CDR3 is CASSSSAGGETDTQYF. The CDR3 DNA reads TGTGCCAGCAGCTCATCAGCGGGGGGGGAAACAGATACGCAGTATTTT. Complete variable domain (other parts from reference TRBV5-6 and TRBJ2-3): DAGVTQSPTHLIKTRGQQVTLRCSPKSGHDTVSWYQQALGQGPQFIFQYYEEEERQRGNFPDRFSGHQFPNYSSELNVNALLLGDSALYLCASSSSAGGETDTQYFGPGTRLTVL.

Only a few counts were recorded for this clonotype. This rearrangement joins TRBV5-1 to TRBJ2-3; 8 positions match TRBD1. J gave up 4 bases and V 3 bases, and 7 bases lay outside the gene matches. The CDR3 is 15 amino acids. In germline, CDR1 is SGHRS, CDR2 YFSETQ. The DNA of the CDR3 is TGCGCCAGCAGCTGGGGGACAGGCAGCGCAGATACGCAGTATTTT. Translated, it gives CASSWGTGSADTQYF.

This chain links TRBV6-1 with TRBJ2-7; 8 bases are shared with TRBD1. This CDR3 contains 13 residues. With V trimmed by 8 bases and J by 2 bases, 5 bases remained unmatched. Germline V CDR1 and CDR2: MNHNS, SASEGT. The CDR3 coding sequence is TGTGCCAGCGGTGGACAGGGAACCTACGAGCAGTACTTC. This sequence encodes CASGGQGTYEQYF.

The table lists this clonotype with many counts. The CDR3 loop is CASSSFGVRSGNTIYF. The CDR3, as DNA: TGTGCCAGCAGTTCGTTCGGGGTCAGGTCTGGAAACACCATATATTTT. The rearrangement joins TRBV12-3 or TRBV12-4 to TRBJ1-3; D gene ambiguous. Trimming took off 4 bases at V and 1 base at J, with 14 bases between the two ends. The CDR3 has 16 amino acids.

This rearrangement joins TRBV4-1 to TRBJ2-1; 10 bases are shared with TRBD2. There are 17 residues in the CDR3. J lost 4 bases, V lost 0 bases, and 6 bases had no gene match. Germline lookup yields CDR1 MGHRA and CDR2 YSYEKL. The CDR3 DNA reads TGCGCCAGCAGCCAAGACTGGACTAGCGGACTGTACAATGAGCAGTTCTTC. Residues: CASSQDWTSGLYNEQFF.

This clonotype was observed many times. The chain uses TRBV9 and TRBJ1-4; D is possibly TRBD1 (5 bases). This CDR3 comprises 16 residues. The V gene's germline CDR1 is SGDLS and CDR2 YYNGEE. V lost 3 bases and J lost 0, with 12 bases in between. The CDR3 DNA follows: TGTGCCAGCAGCGACGACAGCGGAGCAACTAATGAAAAACTGTTTTTT. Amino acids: CASSDDSGATNEKLFF. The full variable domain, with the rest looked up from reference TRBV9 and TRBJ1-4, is DSGVTQTPKHLITATGQRVTLRCSPRSGDLSVYWYQQSLDQGLQFLIQYYNGEERAKGNILERFSAQQFPDLHSELNLSSLELGDSALYFCASSDDSGATNEKLFFGSGTQLSVL.

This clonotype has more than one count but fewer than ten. The CDR3 DNA is TGTGCCAGCAGCTTAGGCCGGACAGTAACACGCGGGGAGACCCAGTACTTC. As protein: CASSLGRTVTRGETQYF. This sequence joins TRBV7-9 and TRBJ2-5, with a tentative D call TRBD1 (6 bases). Trimming took 1 base from V and 5 from J, leaving 20 bases between them. Germline CDR1 SEHNR, CDR2 FQNEAQ (reference sequence). This CDR3 contains 17 residues.

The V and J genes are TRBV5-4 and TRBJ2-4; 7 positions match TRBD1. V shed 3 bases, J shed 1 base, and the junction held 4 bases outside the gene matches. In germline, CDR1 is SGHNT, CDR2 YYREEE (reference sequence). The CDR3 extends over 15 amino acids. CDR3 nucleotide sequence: TGTGCCAGCAGCTCCCAACAGGGGGCCAAAAACATTCAGTACTTC. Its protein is CASSSQQGAKNIQYF.

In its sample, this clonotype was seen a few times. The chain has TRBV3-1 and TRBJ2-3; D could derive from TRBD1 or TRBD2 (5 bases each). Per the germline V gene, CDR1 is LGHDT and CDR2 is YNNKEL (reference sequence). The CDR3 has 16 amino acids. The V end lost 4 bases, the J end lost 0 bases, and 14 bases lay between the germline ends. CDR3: CASSRAGTLSTDTQYF. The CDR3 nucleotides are TGTGCCAGCAGCCGGGCCGGGACCCTTAGCACAGATACGCAGTATTTT.

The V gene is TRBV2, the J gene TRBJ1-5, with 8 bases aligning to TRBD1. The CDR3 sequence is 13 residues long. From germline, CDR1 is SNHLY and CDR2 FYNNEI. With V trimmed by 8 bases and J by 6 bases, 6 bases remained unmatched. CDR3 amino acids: CASGQGRSQPQHF. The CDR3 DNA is TGTGCCAGCGGACAGGGTCGAAGTCAGCCCCAGCATTTT.

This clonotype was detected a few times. As DNA, the CDR3 is TGTGCCACCAGTGGTCCGACTAGCGATTTACACAATGAGCAGTTCTTC. Translating it yields CATSGPTSDLHNEQFF. The chain links TRBV24-1 to TRBJ2-1; 8 positions agree with TRBD2. The CDR3 sequence is 16 residues long. Per germline, CDR1 KGHDR and CDR2 SFDVKD. V was pared by 5 bases and J by 5 bases, with 10 bases of the junction left unmatched.

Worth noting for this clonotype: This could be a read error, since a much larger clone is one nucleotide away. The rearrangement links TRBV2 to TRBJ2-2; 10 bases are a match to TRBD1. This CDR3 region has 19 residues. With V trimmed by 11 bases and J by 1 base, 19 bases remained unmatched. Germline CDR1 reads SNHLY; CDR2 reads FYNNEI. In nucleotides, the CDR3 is TGTGCCCCCCGAGATGGGGACAGGGGTTTAGTGTGGAACACCGGGGAGCTGTTTTTT. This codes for CAPRDGDRGLVWNTGELFF.

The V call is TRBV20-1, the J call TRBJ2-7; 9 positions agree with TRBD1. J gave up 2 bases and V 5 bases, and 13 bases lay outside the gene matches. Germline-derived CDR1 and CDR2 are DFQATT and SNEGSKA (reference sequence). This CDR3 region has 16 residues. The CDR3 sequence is CSASIPGQGPTYEQYF. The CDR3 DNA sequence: TGCAGTGCTTCCATCCCGGGACAGGGCCCCACCTACGAGCAGTACTTC.

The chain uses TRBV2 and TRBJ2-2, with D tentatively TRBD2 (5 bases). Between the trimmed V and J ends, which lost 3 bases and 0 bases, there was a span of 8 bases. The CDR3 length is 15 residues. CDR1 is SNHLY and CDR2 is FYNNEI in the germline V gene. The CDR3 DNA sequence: TGTGCCAGCAGTGATCTAGCTACGAACACCGGGGAGCTGTTTTTT. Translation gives CASSDLATNTGELFF.